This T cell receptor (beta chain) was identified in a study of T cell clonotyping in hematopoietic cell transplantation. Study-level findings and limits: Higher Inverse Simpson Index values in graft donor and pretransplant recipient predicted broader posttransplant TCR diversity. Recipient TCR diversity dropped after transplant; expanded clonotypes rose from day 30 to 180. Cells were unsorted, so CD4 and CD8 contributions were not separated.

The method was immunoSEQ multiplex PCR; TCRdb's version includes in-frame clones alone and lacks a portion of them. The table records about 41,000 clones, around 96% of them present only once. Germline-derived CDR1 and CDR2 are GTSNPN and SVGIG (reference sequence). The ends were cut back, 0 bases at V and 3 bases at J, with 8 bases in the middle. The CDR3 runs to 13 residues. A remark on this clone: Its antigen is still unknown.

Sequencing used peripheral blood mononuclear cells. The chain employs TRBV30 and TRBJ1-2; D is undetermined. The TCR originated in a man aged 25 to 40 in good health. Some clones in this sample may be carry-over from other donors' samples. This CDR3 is CAWSVPPDYGYTF. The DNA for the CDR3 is TGTGCCTGGAGTGTACCGCCGGACTATGGCTACACCTTC.